One sample yielded the 3 T cell receptor beta chains listed below, sequenced in a study of blood T cell repertoires in COVID-19. Sequenced by immunoSEQ multiplex PCR; TCRdb stores in-frame clones only, minus some. This sample has about 260,000 clones, with 87% found just once. The sample comprised peripheral blood. These receptors came from a woman aged 40-49 years who had recovered from COVID-19.

The table lists this clone with a count of one. This chain connects TRBV7-6 to TRBJ1-4; 8 nucleotides agree with TRBD1. Germline V gives CDR1 SGHVS, CDR2 FNYEAQ. The CDR3 loop spans 15 amino acids. J lost 10 bases, V lost 2 bases, and 9 bases had no gene match. DNA of the CDR3: TGTGCCAGCAGCTTATTCGGCCAGGGGGCGGGAAAACTGTTTTTT. As protein: CASSLFGQGAGKLFF.

This clone was counted once. The V call is TRBV5-6, the J call TRBJ1-1; perhaps TRBD1 as D (5 bases). The CDR3 runs 15 residues. Trimming cost V 1 base and J 4 bases, with 14 bases left between them. CDR1 is SGHDT and CDR2 is YYEEEE in the germline V gene. In nucleotides, the CDR3 is TGTGCCAGCAGCTTGATTTATTCGGGGGGCACTGAAGCTTTCTTT. Translating gives CASSLIYSGGTEAFF. Full variable domain (rest looked up from reference TRBV5-6 and TRBJ1-1): DAGVTQSPTHLIKTRGQQVTLRCSPKSGHDTVSWYQQALGQGPQFIFQYYEEEERQRGNFPDRFSGHQFPNYSSELNVNALLLGDSALYLCASSLIYSGGTEAFFGQGTRLTVV.

This rearrangement joins TRBV4-1 to TRBJ1-4, with D possibly being TRBD1 (5 bases). CDR3 size: 16 residues. The germline V gene has CDR1 MGHRA and CDR2 YSYEKL. Trimming removed 0 bases from V and 8 bases from J, with 16 bases in between. The CDR3 DNA reads TGCGCCAGCAGCCAAGAAAGGCGGGGGTTAGGCGAAAAACTGTTTTTT. It translates to CASSQERRGLGEKLFF.